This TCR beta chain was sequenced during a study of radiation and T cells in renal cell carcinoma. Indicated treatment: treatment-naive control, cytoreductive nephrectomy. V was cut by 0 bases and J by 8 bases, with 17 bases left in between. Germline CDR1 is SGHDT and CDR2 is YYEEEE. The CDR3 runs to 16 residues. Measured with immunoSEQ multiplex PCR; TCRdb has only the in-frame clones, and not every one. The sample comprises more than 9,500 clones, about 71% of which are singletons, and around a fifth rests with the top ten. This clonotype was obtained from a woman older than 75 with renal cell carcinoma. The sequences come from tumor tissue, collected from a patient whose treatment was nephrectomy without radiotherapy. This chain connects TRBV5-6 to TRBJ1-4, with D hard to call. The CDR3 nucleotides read TGTGCCAGCAGCTTGGAGCTTTCCGGGAGAGGGGAAAAACTGTTTTTT. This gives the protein CASSLELSGRGEKLFF. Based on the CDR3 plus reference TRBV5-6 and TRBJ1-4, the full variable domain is DAGVTQSPTHLIKTRGQQVTLRCSPKSGHDTVSWYQQALGQGPQFIFQYYEEEERQRGNFPDRFSGHQFPNYSSELNVNALLLGDSALYLCASSLELSGRGEKLFFGSGTQLSVL.